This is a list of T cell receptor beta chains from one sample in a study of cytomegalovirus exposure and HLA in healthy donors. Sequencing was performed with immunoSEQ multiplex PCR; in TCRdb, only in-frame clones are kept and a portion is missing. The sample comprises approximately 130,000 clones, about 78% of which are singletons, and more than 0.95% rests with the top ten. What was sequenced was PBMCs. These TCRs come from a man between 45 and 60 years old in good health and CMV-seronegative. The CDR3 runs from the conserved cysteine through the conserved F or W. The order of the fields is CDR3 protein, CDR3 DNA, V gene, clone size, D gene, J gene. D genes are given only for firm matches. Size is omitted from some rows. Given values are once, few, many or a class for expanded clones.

CASSVGTGQLSGANVLTF,TGTGCCAGCAGTGTAGGGACAGGGCAACTCTCTGGGGCCAACGTCCTGACTTTC,TRBV25-1,once,TRBD1,TRBJ2-6
CASSTRTSPTDTQYF,TGTGCCAGCAGTACCAGGACTAGTCCCACAGATACGCAGTATTTT,TRBV28,.,TRBD2,TRBJ2-3
CASSDLGQGNTIYF,TGTGCCAGCAGTGACCTAGGACAGGGAAACACCATATATTTT,TRBV6-1,.,.,TRBJ1-3
CASSYSGGDQPQHF,TGTGCCAGCAGTTACTCCGGGGGGGATCAGCCCCAGCATTTT,TRBV6-6,.,.,TRBJ1-5
CASSPTVATNEKLFF,TGTGCCAGCAGCCCCACGGTGGCAACTAATGAAAAACTGTTTTTT,TRBV11-2,.,.,TRBJ1-4
CASSLGRQFGTEAFF,TGTGCCAGCAGTTTGGGTCGGCAGTTCGGGACTGAAGCTTTCTTT,TRBV28,.,.,TRBJ1-1
CATSRDQGAETQYF,TGTGCCACCAGCAGGGACCAGGGGGCAGAGACCCAGTACTTC,TRBV15,.,TRBD1,TRBJ2-5
CASSLQGASNQPQHF,TGTGCCAGCAGCTTACAGGGGGCTAGCAATCAGCCCCAGCATTTT,TRBV7-2,few,TRBD1,TRBJ1-5
CARSDRRSGNTIYF,TGTGCCAGGTCGGACAGGCGCTCTGGAAACACCATATATTTT,TRBV14,.,TRBD1,TRBJ1-3
CSATKNTEAFF,TGCAGTGCCACAAAGAACACTGAAGCTTTCTTT,TRBV20-1,once,.,TRBJ1-1
CASSPSGNTIYF,TGTGCCAGCAGCCCGAGCGGAAACACCATATATTTT,TRBV11-2,once,.,TRBJ1-3
CASRGQGTPAPFF,TGTGCCAGTAGGGGACAGGGAACTCCGGCCCCGTTCTTC,TRBV19,.,TRBD1,TRBJ2-1
CASSLEREGYNEQFF,TGTGCCAGCAGCTTGGAGCGGGAGGGATACAATGAGCAGTTCTTC,TRBV5-4,.,TRBD2,TRBJ2-1
CASSLAVADIQYF,TGCGCCAGCAGCTTGGCAGTTGCGGACATTCAGTACTTC,TRBV5-1,.,.,TRBJ2-4
CASSPLADLPQFF,TGTGCCAGCAGCCCCTTAGCGGACCTGCCGCAGTTCTTC,TRBV5-5,.,.,TRBJ2-1
CASTPGGSRSAQYF,TGTGCCAGCACACCTGGCGGGAGTCGTTCCGCGCAGTATTTT,TRBV6-5,medium-sized,TRBD2,TRBJ2-3
CASSDETGEETQYF,TGCGCCAGCAGTGACGAGACAGGGGAAGAGACCCAGTACTTC,TRBV10-1,.,TRBD1,TRBJ2-5
CASSFYRGLYGYTF,TGTGCCAGCAGTTTTTACAGGGGGCTTTATGGCTACACCTTC,TRBV28,.,TRBD1,TRBJ1-2
CASSSSPGRGHRAQHF,TGTGCCAGCAGTTCATCCCCCGGGCGGGGCCATCGGGCCCAGCATTTT,TRBV28,.,.,TRBJ1-5
CASSVQSPSSEQFF,TGTGCCAGCAGTGTTCAGTCTCCATCTAGTGAGCAGTTCTTC,TRBV6-1,.,.,TRBJ2-1
CASSVDSEQFF,TGTGCCAGCAGCGTTGATAGTGAGCAGTTCTTC,TRBV9,.,.,TRBJ2-1
CASSLVADYGYTF,TGTGCCAGCAGCTTAGTTGCAGACTATGGCTACACCTTC,TRBV11-2,once,.,TRBJ1-2
CAWSDRSGANVLTF,TGTGCCTGGAGCGACAGATCTGGGGCCAACGTCCTGACTTTC,TRBV30,.,.,TRBJ2-6
CASSQGLSGTGKYTGELFF,TGCGCCAGCAGCCAGGGCCTCTCCGGGACAGGGAAATACACCGGGGAGCTGTTTTTT,TRBV4-1,.,TRBD1,TRBJ2-2
CASSATDSAEAFF,TGTGCCAGCAGTGCGACGGACTCGGCTGAAGCTTTCTTT,TRBV6-1,.,.,TRBJ1-1
CASSLGDRAETQYF,TGTGCCAGCAGCTTGGGGGACAGGGCGGAGACCCAGTACTTC,TRBV5-4,once,TRBD1,TRBJ2-5
CASSPLGQGMTDTQYF,TGTGCCAGCTCACCACTTGGGCAGGGTATGACAGATACGCAGTATTTT,TRBV18,.,.,TRBJ2-3
CASSKKGIDRVETQYF,TGTGCCAGCAGCAAGAAGGGAATCGACAGGGTAGAGACCCAGTACTTC,TRBV21-1,.,.,TRBJ2-5
CASVSSYNEQFF,TGTGCCAGCGTTAGCTCCTACAATGAGCAGTTCTTC,TRBV27,.,.,TRBJ2-1
CASKRYRGADTQYF,TGTGCCAGCAAGAGGTACAGGGGAGCGGATACGCAGTATTTT,TRBV27,.,TRBD1,TRBJ2-3
CASQTGVRTEAFF,TGTGCCAGCCAGACAGGGGTAAGGACTGAAGCTTTCTTT,TRBV2,.,TRBD1,TRBJ1-1
CASSHPPDSFLEKLFF,TGCGCCAGCAGCCATCCCCCGGACAGCTTTCTCGAAAAACTGTTTTTT,TRBV4-1,.,.,TRBJ1-4
CASSLETSGSTDTQYF,TGTGCCAGCAGTTTAGAGACTAGCGGGAGCACAGATACGCAGTATTTT,TRBV28,.,TRBD2,TRBJ2-3
CASSYRTEGEQYF,TGTGCCAGCAGCTACAGGACGGAGGGCGAGCAGTACTTC,TRBV6-6,.,.,TRBJ2-7
CAWSGYSPLLGWTEAFF,TGTGCCTGGTCGGGGTATTCCCCCCTCCTAGGTTGGACTGAAGCTTTCTTT,TRBV30,.,.,TRBJ1-1
CASSFGQYSNQPQHF,TGTGCCAGCAGTTTCGGACAGTATAGCAATCAGCCCCAGCATTTT,TRBV27,.,.,TRBJ1-5
CASSLRSGRAGDTQYF,TGTGCCAGCAGCTTACGGAGCGGGAGGGCCGGGGATACGCAGTATTTT,TRBV7-9,.,TRBD2,TRBJ2-3
CASSPWTSGYNEQFF,TGTGCCAGCTCACCCTGGACTAGCGGGTACAATGAGCAGTTCTTC,TRBV18,.,TRBD2,TRBJ2-1
CASSLNEAFYTF,TGTGCCAGCAGCTTAAATGAGGCTTTCTACACCTTC,TRBV7-9,.,.,TRBJ1-2
CAGGQVEIEKLFF,TGTGCCGGGGGACAGGTTGAGATTGAAAAACTGTTTTTT,TRBV28,.,TRBD1,TRBJ1-4
CASSSHSGTGIREQYF,TGTGCCAGCAGCTCCCACTCCGGGACAGGGATTCGCGAGCAGTACTTC,TRBV7-9,.,TRBD1,TRBJ2-7
CASQWENSVPTEAFF,TGTGCCAGCCAATGGGAGAATAGCGTGCCCACTGAAGCTTTCTTT,TRBV6-1,few,.,TRBJ1-1
CASRGTGRSYEQYF,TGTGCCAGCAGAGGGACAGGGAGGTCCTACGAGCAGTACTTC,TRBV25-1,.,TRBD1,TRBJ2-7
CASSSDIGTSGSISYEQYF,TGTGCCAGCAGTTCCGACATCGGGACTAGCGGGAGTATATCCTACGAGCAGTACTTC,TRBV28,.,TRBD2,TRBJ2-7
CASKGQGTTEAFF,TGTGCCAGCAAGGGACAGGGCACCACTGAAGCTTTCTTT,TRBV2,once,TRBD1,TRBJ1-1
CASSPTGINEKLFF,TGTGCCAGCAGTCCGACAGGGATAAATGAAAAACTGTTTTTT,TRBV6-6,.,TRBD1,TRBJ1-4